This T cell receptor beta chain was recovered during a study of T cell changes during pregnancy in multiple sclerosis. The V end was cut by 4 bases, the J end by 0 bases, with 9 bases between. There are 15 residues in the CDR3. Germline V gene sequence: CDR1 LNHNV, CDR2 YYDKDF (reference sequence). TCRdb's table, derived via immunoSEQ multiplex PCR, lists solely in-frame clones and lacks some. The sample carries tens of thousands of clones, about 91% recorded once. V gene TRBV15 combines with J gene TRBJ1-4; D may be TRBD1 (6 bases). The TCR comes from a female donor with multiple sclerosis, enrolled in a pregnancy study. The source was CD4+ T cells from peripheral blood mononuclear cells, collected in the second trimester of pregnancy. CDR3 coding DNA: TGTGCCACCAGCACCGGACAGACAACTAATGAAAAACTGTTTTTT. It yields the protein CATSTGQTTNEKLFF. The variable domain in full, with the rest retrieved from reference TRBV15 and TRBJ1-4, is DAMVIQNPRYQVTQFGKPVTLSCSQTLNHNVMYWYQQKSSQAPKLLFHYYDKDFNNEADTPDNFQSRRPNTSFCFLDIRSPGLGDTAMYLCATSTGQTTNEKLFFGSGTQLSVL.